This passage covers 11 T cell receptor beta chains from one sample sequenced in a study of CD8+ T cells in alopecia areata. The authors extracted RNA and reverse transcribed it into cDNA as the sequencing template. Sequenced by immunoSEQ multiplex PCR; TCRdb stores in-frame clones only, minus some. The repertoire includes 90,000 to 150,000 clones, roughly two fifths of them detected once, and over 3% sits in the top ten. Sequenced sample: CD4+ T cells sorted from blood. The origin of the receptors is a human donor with alopecia areata.

The J gene is TRBJ2-3, the V gene TRBV5-1; the match to TRBD2 covers 13 bases. Germline CDR1 and CDR2: SGHRS and YFSETQ. The length of the CDR3 is 17 residues. Trimming took 4 bases from V and 4 from J; bases not matched to a gene: 9. CDR3 amino acids: CASSIGLAGEGPDTQYF. The CDR3 nucleotides are TGCGCCAGCAGCATAGGACTAGCGGGAGAAGGGCCAGATACGCAGTATTTT.

The chain carries TRBV4-3 and TRBJ2-3, with no clear D. Trimming removed 0 bases from V and 1 base from J, with 8 bases in between. Germline CDR1 reads LGHNA; CDR2 reads YSLEER. This CDR3 has 15 residues. CDR3 sequence (DNA): TGCGCCAGCAGCCAAGACCCCGGTGGCACAGATACGCAGTATTTT. Its translation is CASSQDPGGTDTQYF.

The chain uses TRBV28 and TRBJ2-6, with D tentatively TRBD1 (5 bases). The CDR3 spans 15 residues. Germline CDR1 MDHEN, CDR2 SYDVKM. Trimming shortened V by 6 bases and J by 0 bases, and 9 bases separated the two germline ends. CDR3 residues: CASSQTASGANVLTF. The CDR3, as DNA: TGTGCCAGCAGCCAGACAGCCTCTGGGGCCAACGTCCTGACTTTC.

This clone was recorded a few times. This sequence joins TRBV29-1 and TRBJ2-2, with D possibly being TRBD1 or TRBD2 (5 bases each). V shed 5 bases and J shed 6 bases, with 10 bases lying between them. The CDR3 runs to 12 residues. Germline CDR1 SQVTM, CDR2 ANQGSEA. The CDR3 here is CSVPGRPGELFF. In DNA, the CDR3 is TGCAGCGTTCCGGGGCGGCCCGGGGAGCTGTTTTTT.

There are a few counts of this clone. The chain is built from TRBV11-2 and TRBJ2-7, with no clear D. CDR1 and CDR2 from the germline V gene are SGHAT and FQNNGV. The CDR3 spans 12 residues. The V gene lost 4 bases and the J gene lost 2 bases, with 6 bases spanning the gap. CDR3 amino acids: CASSSRTYEQYF. The CDR3 bases are TGTGCCAGCAGCTCCCGAACCTACGAGCAGTACTTC.

The J gene is TRBJ2-5, the V gene TRBV4-3, with a weak D call TRBD1 (6 bases). The germline gives CDR1 LGHNA, CDR2 YSLEER. The germline V and J ends were trimmed by 0 bases and 3 bases, with 20 bases remaining between them. The CDR3 length is 18 residues. The CDR3 protein is CASSQDWTELRQEETQYF. For the CDR3, the DNA is TGCGCCAGCAGCCAAGATTGGACAGAATTAAGACAGGAAGAGACCCAGTACTTC.

This clone was seen only a few times. The gene calls are TRBV14 and TRBJ2-1; no firm D call. Germline V gene data show CDR1 as SGHDN and CDR2 as FVKESK. The CDR3 spans 18 residues. Deletions cut 0 bases from V and 8 bases from J, with 23 bases between. The CDR3 is CASSQDRVYGVGGYEQFF. The CDR3 DNA reads as TGTGCCAGCAGCCAAGATAGGGTTTATGGGGTTGGCGGTTATGAGCAGTTCTTC.

V gene TRBV30 combines with J gene TRBJ2-7, with D possibly TRBD2 on 6 matching bases. Per germline, CDR1 GTSNPN and CDR2 SVGIG (reference sequence). The CDR3 is 14 residues long. Trimming pared 4 bases from V and 7 bases from J, leaving 20 bases between. The CDR3 region is CAWTHGGSRREQYF. CDR3 DNA sequence: TGTGCCTGGACCCATGGAGGGTCACGTCGAGAGCAGTACTTC.

V gene TRBV30 combines with J gene TRBJ1-1, with D tentatively TRBD1 (6 bases). The CDR3 loop spans 13 amino acids. Looked up from germline, CDR1 is GTSNPN and CDR2 is SVGIG (reference sequence). Trimming left V 0 bases short and J 5 bases short, with 10 bases between. The DNA of the CDR3 is TGTGCCTGGAGTGTAAAGGGGGTGACTGAAGCTTTCTTT. Translated, it gives CAWSVKGVTEAFF.

This clone was recorded a few times. The chain recombines TRBV10-2 with TRBJ2-7, with D maybe TRBD2 (6 bases). CDR3 length equals 12 residues. Germline CDR1 and CDR2: WSHSY and SAAADI. V was shortened by 3 bases and J by 6 bases, with 9 bases between the two germline ends. This CDR3 is CASSERGIEQYF. The CDR3 DNA reads TGCGCCAGCAGTGAACGGGGGATCGAGCAGTACTTC.

The chain couples TRBV6-5 to TRBJ1-5; tentatively, D is TRBD1 (6 bases). Trimming pared 2 bases from V and 2 bases from J, leaving 10 bases between. CDR1 MNHEY and CDR2 SVGAGI come from the germline V gene. This CDR3 spans 15 amino acids. CDR3 region: CASSYTGLGNQPQHF. CDR3 DNA sequence: TGTGCCAGCAGTTACACAGGGCTCGGCAATCAGCCCCAGCATTTT.